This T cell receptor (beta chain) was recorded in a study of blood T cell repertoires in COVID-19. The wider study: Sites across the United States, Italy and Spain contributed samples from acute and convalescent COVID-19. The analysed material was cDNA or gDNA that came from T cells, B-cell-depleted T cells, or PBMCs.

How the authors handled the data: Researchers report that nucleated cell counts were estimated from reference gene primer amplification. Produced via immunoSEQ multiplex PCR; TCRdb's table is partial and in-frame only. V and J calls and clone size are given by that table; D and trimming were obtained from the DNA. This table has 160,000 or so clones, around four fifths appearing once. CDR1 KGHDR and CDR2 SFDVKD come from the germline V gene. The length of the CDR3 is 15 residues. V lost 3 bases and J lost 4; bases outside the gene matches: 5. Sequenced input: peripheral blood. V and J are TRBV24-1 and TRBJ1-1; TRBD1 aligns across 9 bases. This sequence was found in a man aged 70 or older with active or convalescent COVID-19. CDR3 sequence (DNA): TGTGCCACCAGTGATCGGACAGGGGCCGTCACTGAAGCTTTCTTT. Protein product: CATSDRTGAVTEAFF.